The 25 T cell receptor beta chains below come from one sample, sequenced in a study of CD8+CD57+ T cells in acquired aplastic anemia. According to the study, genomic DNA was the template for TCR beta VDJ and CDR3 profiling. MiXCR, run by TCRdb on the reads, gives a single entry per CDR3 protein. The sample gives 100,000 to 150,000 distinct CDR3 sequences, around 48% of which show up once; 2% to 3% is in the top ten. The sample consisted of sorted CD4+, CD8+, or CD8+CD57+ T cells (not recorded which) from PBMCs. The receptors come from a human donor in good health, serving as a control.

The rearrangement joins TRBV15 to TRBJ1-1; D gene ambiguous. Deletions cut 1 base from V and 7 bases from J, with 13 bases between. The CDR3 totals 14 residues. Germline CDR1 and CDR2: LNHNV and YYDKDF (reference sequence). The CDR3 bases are TGTGCCACCAGCAGAGGGGGAGGGCTCGATGAAGCTTTCTTT. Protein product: CATSRGGGLDEAFF.

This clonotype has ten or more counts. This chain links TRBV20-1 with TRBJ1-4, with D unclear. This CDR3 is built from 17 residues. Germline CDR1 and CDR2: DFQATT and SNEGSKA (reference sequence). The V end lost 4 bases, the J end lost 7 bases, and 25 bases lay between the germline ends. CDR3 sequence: CSAITNDGMPEVEKLFF. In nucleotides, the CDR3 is TGCAGTGCTATCACTAACGACGGGATGCCGGAGGTTGAAAAACTGTTTTTT.

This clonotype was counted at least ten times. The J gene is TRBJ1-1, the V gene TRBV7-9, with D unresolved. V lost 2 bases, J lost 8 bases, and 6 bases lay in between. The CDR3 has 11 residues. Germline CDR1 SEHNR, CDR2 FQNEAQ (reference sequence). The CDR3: CASSLQVEAFF. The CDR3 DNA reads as TGTGCCAGCAGCTTACAGGTCGAAGCTTTCTTT.

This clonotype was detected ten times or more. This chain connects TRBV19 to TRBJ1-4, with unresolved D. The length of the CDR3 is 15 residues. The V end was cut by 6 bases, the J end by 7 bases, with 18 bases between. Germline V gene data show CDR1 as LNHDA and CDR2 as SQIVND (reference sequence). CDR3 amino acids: CASSPGWAWGEKLFF. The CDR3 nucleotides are TGTGCCAGTAGCCCCGGGTGGGCGTGGGGTGAAAAACTGTTTTTT.

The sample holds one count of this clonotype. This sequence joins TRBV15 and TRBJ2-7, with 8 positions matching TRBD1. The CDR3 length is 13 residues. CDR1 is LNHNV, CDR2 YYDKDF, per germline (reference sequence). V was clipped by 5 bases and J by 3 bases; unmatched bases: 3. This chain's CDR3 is CATSPGTGYEQYF. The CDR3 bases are TGTGCCACCAGCCCAGGGACAGGCTACGAGCAGTACTTC. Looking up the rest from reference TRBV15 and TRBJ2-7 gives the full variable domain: DAMVIQNPRYQVTQFGKPVTLSCSQTLNHNVMYWYQQKSSQAPKLLFHYYDKDFNNEADTPDNFQSRRPNTSFCFLDIRSPGLGDTAMYLCATSPGTGYEQYFGPGTRLTVT.

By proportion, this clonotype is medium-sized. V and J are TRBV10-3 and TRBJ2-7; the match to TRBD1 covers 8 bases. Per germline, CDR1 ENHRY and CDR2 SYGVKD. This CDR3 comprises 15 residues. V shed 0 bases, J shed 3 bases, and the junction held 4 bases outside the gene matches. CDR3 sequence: CAISESRTGSYEQYF. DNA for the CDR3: TGTGCCATCAGTGAGTCCCGGACAGGGAGCTACGAGCAGTACTTC.

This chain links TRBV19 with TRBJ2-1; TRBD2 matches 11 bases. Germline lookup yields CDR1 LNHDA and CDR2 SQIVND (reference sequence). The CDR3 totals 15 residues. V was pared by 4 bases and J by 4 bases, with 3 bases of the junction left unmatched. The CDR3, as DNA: TGTGCCAGTAGTACGGGACTAGCGGATTACAATGAGCAGTTCTTC. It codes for CASSTGLADYNEQFF.

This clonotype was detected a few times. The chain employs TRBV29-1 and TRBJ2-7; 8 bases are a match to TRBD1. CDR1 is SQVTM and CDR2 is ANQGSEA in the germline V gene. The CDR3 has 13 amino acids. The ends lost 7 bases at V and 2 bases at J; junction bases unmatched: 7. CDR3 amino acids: CSASGQVTYEQYF. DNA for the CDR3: TGCAGCGCCTCGGGACAGGTAACCTACGAGCAGTACTTC.

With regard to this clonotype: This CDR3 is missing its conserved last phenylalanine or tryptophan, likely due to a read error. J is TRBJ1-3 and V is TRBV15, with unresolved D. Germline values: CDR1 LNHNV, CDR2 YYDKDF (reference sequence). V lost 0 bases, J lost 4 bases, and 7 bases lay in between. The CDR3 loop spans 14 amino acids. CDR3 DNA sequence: TGTGCCACCAGCAGAGATGTGTCCGGAAACACCATATATCTT. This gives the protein CATSRDVSGNTIYL.

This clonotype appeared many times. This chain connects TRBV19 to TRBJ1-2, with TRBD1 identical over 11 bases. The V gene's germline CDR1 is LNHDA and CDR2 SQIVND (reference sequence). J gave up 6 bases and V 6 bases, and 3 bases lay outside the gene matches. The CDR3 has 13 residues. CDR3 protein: CASSPDRGHGYTF. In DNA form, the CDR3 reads TGTGCCAGTAGCCCGGACAGGGGGCATGGCTACACCTTC.

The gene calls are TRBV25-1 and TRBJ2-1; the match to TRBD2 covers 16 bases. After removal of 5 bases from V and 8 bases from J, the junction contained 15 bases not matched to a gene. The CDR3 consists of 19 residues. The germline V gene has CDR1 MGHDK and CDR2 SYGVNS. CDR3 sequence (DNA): TGTGCCAGCAGTAGACCAGGGACTAGCGGGGGGGCCGGGTTGGATGAGCAGTTCTTC. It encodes CASSRPGTSGGAGLDEQFF.

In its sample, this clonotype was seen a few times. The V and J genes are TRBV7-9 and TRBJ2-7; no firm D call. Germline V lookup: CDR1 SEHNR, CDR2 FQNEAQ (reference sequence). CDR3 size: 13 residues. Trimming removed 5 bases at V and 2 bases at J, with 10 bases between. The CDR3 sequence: CASSGSWPYEQYF. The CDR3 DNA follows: TGTGCCAGCAGCGGATCGTGGCCCTACGAGCAGTACTTC.

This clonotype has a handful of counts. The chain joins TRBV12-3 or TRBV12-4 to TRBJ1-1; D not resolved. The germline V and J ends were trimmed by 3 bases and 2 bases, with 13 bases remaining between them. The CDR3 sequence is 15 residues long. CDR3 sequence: CASSFTSTLNTEAFF. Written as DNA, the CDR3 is TGTGCCAGCAGTTTTACGTCGACACTAAACACTGAAGCTTTCTTT.

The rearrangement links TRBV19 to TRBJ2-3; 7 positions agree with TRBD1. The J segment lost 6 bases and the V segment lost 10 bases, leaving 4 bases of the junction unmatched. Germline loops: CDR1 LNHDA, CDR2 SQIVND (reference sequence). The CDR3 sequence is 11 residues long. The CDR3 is CATEDRDTQYF. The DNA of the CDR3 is TGTGCCACTGAGGACAGGGATACGCAGTATTTT.

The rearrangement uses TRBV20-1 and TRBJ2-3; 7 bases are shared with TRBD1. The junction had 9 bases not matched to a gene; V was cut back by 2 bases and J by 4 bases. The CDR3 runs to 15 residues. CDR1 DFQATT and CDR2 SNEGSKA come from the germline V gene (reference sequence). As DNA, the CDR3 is TGCAGTGCTAGAACCGGGACAGACATTGCAGATACGCAGTATTTT. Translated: CSARTGTDIADTQYF.

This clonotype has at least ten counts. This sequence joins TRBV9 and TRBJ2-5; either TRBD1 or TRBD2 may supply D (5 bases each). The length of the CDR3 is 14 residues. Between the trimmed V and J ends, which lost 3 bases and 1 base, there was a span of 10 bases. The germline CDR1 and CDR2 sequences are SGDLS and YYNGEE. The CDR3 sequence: CASSAPGAQETQYF. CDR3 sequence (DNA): TGTGCCAGCAGCGCCCCCGGGGCCCAAGAGACCCAGTACTTC.

CDR3 loop: CASSFGTGTEAFF. CDR3 coding DNA: TGTGCCAGCAGCTTTGGGACAGGGACTGAAGCTTTCTTT. The rearrangement links TRBV7-3 to TRBJ1-1; TRBD1 aligns across 9 bases. The V and J ends lost 3 bases and 5 bases, in that order; junction bases with no gene match: 1. The CDR3 runs 13 residues. Germline V gives CDR1 SGHTA, CDR2 FQGTGA. Complete variable domain (other parts from reference TRBV7-3 and TRBJ1-1): GAGVSQTPSNKVTEKGKYVELRCDPISGHTALYWYRQSLGQGPEFLIYFQGTGAADDSGLPNDRFFAVRPEGSVSTLKIQRTERGDSAVYLCASSFGTGTEAFFGQGTRLTVV.

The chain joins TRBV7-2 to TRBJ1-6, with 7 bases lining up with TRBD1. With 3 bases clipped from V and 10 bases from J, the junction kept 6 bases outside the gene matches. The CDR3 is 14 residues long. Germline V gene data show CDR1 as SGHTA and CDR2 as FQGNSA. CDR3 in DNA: TGTGCCAGCAGCTTCACAGGGGAGAGATCACCCCTCCACTTT. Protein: CASSFTGERSPLHF.

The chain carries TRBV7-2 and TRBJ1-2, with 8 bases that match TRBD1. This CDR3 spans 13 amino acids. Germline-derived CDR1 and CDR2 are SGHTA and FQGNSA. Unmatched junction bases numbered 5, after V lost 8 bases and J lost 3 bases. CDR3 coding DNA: TGTGCCAGCGGGTTGACAGGGGACTATGGCTACACCTTC. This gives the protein CASGLTGDYGYTF.

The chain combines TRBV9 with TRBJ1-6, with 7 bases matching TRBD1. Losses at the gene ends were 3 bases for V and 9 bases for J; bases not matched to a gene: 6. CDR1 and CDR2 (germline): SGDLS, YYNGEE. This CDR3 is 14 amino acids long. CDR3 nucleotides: TGTGCCAGCAGCGGAGGACAGGTGGGTTCACCCCTCCACTTT. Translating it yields CASSGGQVGSPLHF.

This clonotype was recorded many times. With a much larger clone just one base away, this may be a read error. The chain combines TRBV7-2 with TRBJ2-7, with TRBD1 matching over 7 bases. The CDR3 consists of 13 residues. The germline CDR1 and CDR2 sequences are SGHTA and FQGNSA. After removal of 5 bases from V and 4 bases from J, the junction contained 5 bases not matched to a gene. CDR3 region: CASSIQTGYEQYF. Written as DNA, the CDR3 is TGTGCCAGCAGCATACAGACAGGGTACGAGCAGTACTTC. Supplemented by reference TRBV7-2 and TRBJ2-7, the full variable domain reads GAGVSQSPSNKVTEKGKDVELRCDPISGHTALYWYRQSLGQGLEFLIYFQGNSAPDKSGLPSDRFSAERTGGSVSTLTIQRTQQEDSAVYLCASSIQTGYEQYFGPGTRLTVT.

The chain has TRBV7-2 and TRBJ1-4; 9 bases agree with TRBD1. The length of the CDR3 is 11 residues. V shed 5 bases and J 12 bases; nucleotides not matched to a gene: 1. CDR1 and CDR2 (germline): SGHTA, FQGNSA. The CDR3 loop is CASSRDRELFF. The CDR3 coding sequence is TGTGCCAGCAGCCGGGACAGGGAACTGTTTTTT.

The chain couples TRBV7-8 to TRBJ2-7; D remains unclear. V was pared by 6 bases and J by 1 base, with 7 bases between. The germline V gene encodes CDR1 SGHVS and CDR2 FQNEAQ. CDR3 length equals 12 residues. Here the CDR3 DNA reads TGTGCCAGCAGTGGTAGGTCCTACGAGCAGTACTTC. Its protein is CASSGRSYEQYF.

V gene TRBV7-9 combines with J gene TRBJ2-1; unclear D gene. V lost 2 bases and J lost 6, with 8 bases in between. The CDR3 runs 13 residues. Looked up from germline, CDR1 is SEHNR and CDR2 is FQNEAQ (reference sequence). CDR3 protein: CASSLITPNEQFF. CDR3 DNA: TGTGCCAGCAGCTTAATTACCCCCAATGAGCAGTTCTTC.

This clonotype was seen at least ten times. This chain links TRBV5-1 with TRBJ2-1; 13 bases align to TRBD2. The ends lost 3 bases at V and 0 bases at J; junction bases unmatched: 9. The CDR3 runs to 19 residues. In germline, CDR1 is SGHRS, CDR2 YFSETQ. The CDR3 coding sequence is TGCGCCAGCAGCTCAGGACTAGCGGGGGAACAGAGCTCCTACAATGAGCAGTTCTTC. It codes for CASSSGLAGEQSSYNEQFF.